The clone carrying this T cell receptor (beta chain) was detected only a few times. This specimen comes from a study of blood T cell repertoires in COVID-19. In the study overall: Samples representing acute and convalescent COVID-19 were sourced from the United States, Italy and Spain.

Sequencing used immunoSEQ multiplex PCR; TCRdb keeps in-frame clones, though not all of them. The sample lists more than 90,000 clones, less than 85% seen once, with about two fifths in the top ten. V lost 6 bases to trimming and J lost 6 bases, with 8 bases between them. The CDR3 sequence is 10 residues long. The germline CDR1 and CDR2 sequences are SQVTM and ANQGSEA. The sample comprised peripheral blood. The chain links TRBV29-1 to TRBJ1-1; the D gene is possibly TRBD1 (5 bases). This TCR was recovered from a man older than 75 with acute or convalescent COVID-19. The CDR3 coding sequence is TGCAGCGTCGGACACCCTGAAGCTTTCTTT. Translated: CSVGHPEAFF.